This paragraph reports one T cell receptor (beta chain). Its matching antigen is unknown. The data belong to a study of beta chain features in type 1 diabetes. CDR1 is SGHTA, CDR2 FQGNSA, per germline. V dropped 2 bases and J dropped 4; count of bases not matched to a gene: 4. There are 15 residues in the CDR3. Study outcomes and limitations: Type 1 diabetes patients had fewer VDJ junction insertions and more deletions. Researchers reported that naive, central memory and Treg TCRB repertoires appeared more similar in patients than in healthy donors.

Central memory, naive, regulatory and stem cell-like memory CD4+ cells were sorted by CD45RO/CCR7/CD25/CD127/CD95/CD27. Expressed TCRB transcripts were sequenced because the isolated RNA had all been reverse transcribed beforehand. The assay was immunoSEQ multiplex PCR, and TCRdb's table has in-frame clones only and misses some. Among 350,000 to 450,000 clones listed, more than 11% were seen once. This receptor was taken from a man younger than 40 in good health. The sample taken for sequencing was naive CD4+ T cells from blood. The chain carries TRBV7-2 and TRBJ2-1, with TRBD2 matching over 8 bases. This CDR3 is CASSLFSGVYNEQFF. Written as DNA, the CDR3 is TGTGCCAGCAGCTTATTTAGCGGGGTTTACAATGAGCAGTTCTTC. Together with reference TRBV7-2 and TRBJ2-1, the CDR3 gives the full variable domain: GAGVSQSPSNKVTEKGKDVELRCDPISGHTALYWYRQSLGQGLEFLIYFQGNSAPDKSGLPSDRFSAERTGGSVSTLTIQRTQQEDSAVYLCASSLFSGVYNEQFFGPGTRLTVL.